These 30 T cell receptor beta chains were all obtained from the same sample, sequenced in a study of blood T cell repertoires in COVID-19. This table comes from immunoSEQ multiplex PCR, and its TCRdb copy is limited to in-frame clones, with some not included. The sample yields roughly 32,000 clones, over 90% seen once. The sequencing sample was made of peripheral blood. These receptors all come from a male donor with active COVID-19.

The genes are TRBV18 and TRBJ2-2; D may be TRBD2 (7 bases). From germline, CDR1 is KGHSH and CDR2 LQKENI. V lost 2 bases and J lost 3, with 13 bases in between. The CDR3 loop spans 16 amino acids. Here the CDR3 reads CASSPWGGADTGELFF. The CDR3 DNA is TGTGCCAGCTCACCATGGGGGGGCGCCGACACCGGGGAGCTGTTTTTT.

The J gene is TRBJ1-4, the V gene TRBV4-1; D gene uncertain. The CDR3 totals 15 residues. V lost 5 bases to trimming and J lost 8 bases, with 18 bases between them. Per the germline V gene, CDR1 is MGHRA and CDR2 is YSYEKL. The CDR3: CASSGESHGLEKLFF. In DNA, the CDR3 is TGCGCCAGCAGCGGGGAGTCCCACGGATTGGAAAAACTGTTTTTT.

V usage is TRBV9 and J usage is TRBJ2-1, with D tentatively TRBD2 (7 bases). Between the trimmed V and J ends, which lost 0 bases and 9 bases, there was a span of 13 bases. The CDR3 runs to 14 residues. The germline CDR1 and CDR2 sequences are SGDLS and YYNGEE. The DNA for the CDR3 is TGTGCCAGCAGCGTAGGAGGGGGGGCCGGTGAGCAGTTCTTC. Residues: CASSVGGGAGEQFF.

The chain recombines TRBV3-1 (or the pseudogene TRBV3-2) with TRBJ2-5, with TRBD2 identical over 11 bases. Trimming removed 3 bases from V and 7 bases from J; junction bases left unmatched: 7. The CDR3 is 15 amino acids. Germline CDR1 reads LGHDT; CDR2 reads YNNKEL (reference sequence). CDR3 protein: CASSHTSGGEGTQYF. CDR3 sequence (DNA): TGTGCCAGCAGCCATACTAGCGGGGGTGAAGGGACCCAGTACTTC.

CDR3 sequence (DNA): TGTGCCATCAACCACCACAGGACCTCGGTAGGGGATGAGCAGTTCTTC. This encodes CAINHHRTSVGDEQFF. The J gene is TRBJ2-1, the V gene TRBV19, with D tentatively TRBD1 (5 bases). CDR1 LNHDA and CDR2 SQIVND come from the germline V gene (reference sequence). V was clipped by 10 bases and J by 8 bases, with 27 bases between them. The CDR3 has 16 amino acids.

The chain uses TRBV7-2 and TRBJ1-1; D is unclear. There are 14 residues in the CDR3. CDR1 is SGHTA and CDR2 is FQGNSA in the germline V gene. V shed 5 bases and J shed 0 bases, with 10 bases lying between them. The CDR3: CASSRGLLNTEAFF. The CDR3 nucleotides are TGTGCCAGCAGCCGCGGTCTCCTGAACACTGAAGCTTTCTTT.

The chain carries TRBV5-8 and TRBJ1-4; D gene uncertain. The V and J ends lost 9 bases and 8 bases respectively, with 17 bases between them. The CDR3 is 13 amino acids. CDR1 is SGHTS, CDR2 YDEGEE, per germline. This CDR3 reads CATQRLTGEKLFF. The DNA for the CDR3 is TGTGCCACCCAGCGGCTCACGGGAGAAAAACTGTTTTTT.

The rearrangement uses TRBV7-2 and TRBJ2-7, with TRBD1 as a possible D gene (5 bases). Trimming stripped 5 bases from V and 9 bases from J, with 17 bases between. The germline V gene has CDR1 SGHTA and CDR2 FQGNSA. The CDR3 is 13 residues long. CDR3: CASSDRAPGWQYF. The CDR3 DNA reads as TGTGCCAGCAGCGACCGGGCCCCAGGGTGGCAGTACTTC.

The chain combines TRBV27 with TRBJ1-1; D ambiguous. The CDR3 loop spans 15 amino acids. Germline-derived CDR1 and CDR2 are MNHEY and SMNVEV (reference sequence). Trimming removed 8 bases at V and 0 bases at J, with 16 bases between. CDR3 region: CASYLTGLLNTEAFF. Written as DNA, the CDR3 is TGTGCCAGCTATCTTACTGGTTTGTTGAACACTGAAGCTTTCTTT.

V usage is TRBV18 and J usage is TRBJ1-1, with TRBD1 as a possible D gene (6 bases). The V and J ends lost 3 bases and 2 bases respectively, with 10 bases between them. The CDR3 length is 14 residues. Germline CDR1 and CDR2: KGHSH and LQKENI. CDR3 sequence reads: CASSPRTVNTEAFF. As DNA, the CDR3 is TGTGCCAGCTCACCTAGGACAGTTAACACTGAAGCTTTCTTT.

The chain has TRBV10-3 and TRBJ2-5, with TRBD2 matching 7 bases. CDR3 length equals 12 residues. With V trimmed by 7 bases and J by 3 bases, 2 bases remained unmatched. Germline V CDR1 and CDR2: ENHRY, SYGVKD. The CDR3 nucleotides read TGTGCCATCAAGGGAGGGGAAGAGACCCAGTACTTC. It specifies CAIKGGEETQYF.

The CDR3 sequence is CASSQEERTEAFF. Here the CDR3 DNA reads TGTGCCAGCAGCCAGGAGGAACGCACTGAAGCTTTCTTT. V is TRBV3-1 (or the pseudogene TRBV3-2) and J is TRBJ1-1; D is ambiguous. Germline V gene sequence: CDR1 LGHDT, CDR2 YNNKEL (reference sequence). CDR3 size: 13 residues. V dropped 3 bases and J dropped 4 bases, with 9 bases sitting between them.

This clone has a single count. This chain connects TRBV3-1 (or the pseudogene TRBV3-2) to TRBJ1-1; D might be TRBD1 (6 bases). Germline V lookup: CDR1 LGHDT, CDR2 YNNKEL (reference sequence). The CDR3 covers 14 residues. Trimming took 6 bases from V and 2 from J, leaving 13 bases between them. The CDR3 region is CASRPTGTNTEAFF. The CDR3 DNA follows: TGTGCCAGCAGACCTACCGGGACAAACACTGAAGCTTTCTTT.

The rearrangement uses TRBV6-2 or TRBV6-3 and TRBJ2-5; 10 bases are a match to TRBD2. Germline-derived CDR1 and CDR2 are MNHEY and SVGEGT. CDR3 length: 17 amino acids. V trimming: 0 bases; J trimming: 1 base; junction bases outside the gene matches: 5. CDR3 in DNA: TGTGCCAGCAGTTACTCCCTTTCTAGCGGGGGCCAAGAGACCCAGTACTTC. Protein: CASSYSLSSGGQETQYF.

The chain carries TRBV6-6 and TRBJ1-1; D gene ambiguous. The CDR3 has 15 residues. Trimming shortened V by 6 bases and J by 1 base, and 15 bases separated the two germline ends. CDR1 and CDR2 (germline): MNHNY, SVGAGI (reference sequence). The CDR3 reads CASRKEGRGNTEAFF. As DNA, the CDR3 is TGTGCCAGCAGGAAGGAAGGGAGAGGGAACACTGAAGCTTTCTTT.

The CDR3 DNA is TGCAGCGTTGACAGCTCTGGAAACACCATATATTTT. Its translation: CSVDSSGNTIYF. This chain joins TRBV29-1 and TRBJ1-3; D is unresolved. V lost 3 bases to trimming and J lost 0 bases, with 3 bases between them. The CDR3 runs 12 residues. CDR1 and CDR2 (germline): SQVTM, ANQGSEA.

The CDR3 loop reads CASSGWTGRTEAFF. As DNA, the CDR3 is TGTGCCAGCTCAGGCTGGACAGGGCGCACTGAAGCTTTCTTT. V is TRBV18 and J is TRBJ1-1, with 8 nucleotides matching TRBD1. Germline trimming cut 5 bases from V and 4 bases from J; bases unmatched to any gene: 6. This CDR3 has 14 residues. Germline assignment: CDR1 KGHSH and CDR2 LQKENI.

The chain uses TRBV2 and TRBJ1-1; 7 bases map to TRBD1. J gave up 4 bases and V 7 bases, and 15 bases lay outside the gene matches. CDR3 length equals 16 residues. Germline CDR1 reads SNHLY; CDR2 reads FYNNEI. The CDR3 sequence: CASKYDEGAPATEAFF. The CDR3 coding sequence is TGTGCCAGCAAATACGACGAGGGGGCGCCGGCCACTGAAGCTTTCTTT.

As concerns this clone: The junction departs from the called germline gene at one end, perhaps through a read error. In the same sample, other DNA sequences code for this CDR3. The chain recombines TRBV19 with TRBJ1-4; 7 bases are shared with TRBD1. The CDR3 is 15 residues long. Per the germline V gene, CDR1 is LNHDA and CDR2 is SQIVND (reference sequence). The CDR3, as DNA: TGCGCCAGTAGTATCCGGGACAGCTCTAATGAAAAACTGTTTTTT. It codes for CASSIRDSSNEKLFF.

This clone has just one count. The V call is TRBV3-1 (or the pseudogene TRBV3-2), the J call TRBJ2-7; D might be TRBD2 (6 bases). The V end was cut by 5 bases, the J end by 4 bases, with 9 bases between. The CDR3 spans 12 residues. Germline loops: CDR1 LGHDT, CDR2 YNNKEL (reference sequence). CDR3 loop: CASSGGLYEQYF. DNA for the CDR3: TGTGCCAGCAGCGGAGGGTTATACGAGCAGTACTTC.

Written as DNA, the CDR3 is TGTGCCAGCTCACCACTGAGGGAAGGAACTGAAGCTTTCTTT. Translated: CASSPLREGTEAFF. The chain couples TRBV18 to TRBJ1-1; no reliable D call. In germline, CDR1 is KGHSH, CDR2 LQKENI. This CDR3 region has 14 residues. The V and J ends lost 1 base and 5 bases respectively, with 11 bases between them.

The rearrangement joins TRBV6-2 or TRBV6-3 to TRBJ2-2; 10 bases align to TRBD2. Per germline, CDR1 MNHEY and CDR2 SVGEGT. The CDR3 is 16 residues long. The V and J ends lost 6 bases and 5 bases, in that order; junction bases with no gene match: 9. The CDR3 is CASSIKRGGRTGELFF. The CDR3 DNA follows: TGTGCCAGCAGCATCAAGCGGGGGGGACGTACCGGGGAGCTGTTTTTT.

CDR3 sequence: CASSFPRPQDNEKLFF. The CDR3 DNA reads TGCGCCAGCAGCTTTCCGAGACCCCAGGATAATGAAAAACTGTTTTTT. This chain connects TRBV5-1 to TRBJ1-4, with D unclear. Germline-derived CDR1 and CDR2 are SGHRS and YFSETQ. The CDR3 contains 16 residues. Between the trimmed V and J ends, which lost 2 bases and 4 bases, there was a span of 15 bases.

The CDR3 region has the DNA TGTGCCAGTAGTGTTTACATACGGGGGGCGACGAACACTGAAGCTTTCTTT. Its translation: CASSVYIRGATNTEAFF. V and J are TRBV19 and TRBJ1-1, with D perhaps TRBD1 (6 bases). Germline CDR1 is LNHDA and CDR2 is SQIVND (reference sequence). The germline V and J ends were trimmed by 5 bases and 1 base, with 20 bases remaining between them. CDR3 length: 17 amino acids. Full variable domain (outside the CDR3, taken from reference TRBV19 and TRBJ1-1): DGGITQSPKYLFRKEGQNVTLSCEQNLNHDAMYWYRQDPGQGLRLIYYSQIVNDFQKGDIAEGYSVSREKKESFPLTVTSAQKNPTAFYLCASSVYIRGATNTEAFFGQGTRLTVV.

Here the CDR3 reads CASSYSPFGADTEAFF. CDR3 nucleotide sequence: TGTGCCAGCAGTTACTCTCCCTTTGGGGCCGACACTGAAGCTTTCTTT. V usage is TRBV6-6 and J usage is TRBJ1-1; D is perhaps TRBD1 (5 bases). This CDR3 contains 16 residues. The ends were cut back, 0 bases at V and 3 bases at J, with 14 bases in the middle. Per the germline V gene, CDR1 is MNHNY and CDR2 is SVGAGI (reference sequence).

The rearrangement links TRBV12-5 to TRBJ2-1; D gene unclear. CDR3 length: 9 amino acids. The germline CDR1 and CDR2 sequences are LGHNT and FRNRAP. The CDR3 here is CALWNEQFF. CDR3 nucleotides: TGTGCCCTATGGAATGAGCAGTTCTTC.

The chain combines TRBV6-5 with TRBJ2-5, with 9 bases that match TRBD2. Trimming cost V 1 base and J 2 bases; bases outside gene matches: 5. From germline, CDR1 is MNHEY and CDR2 SVGAGI. The CDR3 runs to 16 residues. The CDR3 spells CASSYWRAGGQETQYF. The CDR3 DNA is TGTGCCAGCAGTTACTGGCGTGCGGGGGGGCAAGAGACCCAGTACTTC.

This clone has a single count. The chain has TRBV7-9 and TRBJ2-5; 8 nucleotides line up with TRBD1. This CDR3 is 14 amino acids long. Germline-derived CDR1 and CDR2 are SEHNR and FQNEAQ (reference sequence). With V trimmed by 5 bases and J by 4 bases, 6 bases remained unmatched. CDR3 amino acids: CASSLGTGGETQYF. DNA for the CDR3: TGTGCCAGCAGCCTAGGGACAGGAGGAGAGACCCAGTACTTC.

This chain links TRBV19 with TRBJ2-2, with 7 positions matching TRBD1. The germline V gene encodes CDR1 LNHDA and CDR2 SQIVND (reference sequence). The CDR3 is 15 amino acids. Unmatched junction bases numbered 4, after V lost 5 bases and J lost 1 base. The DNA of the CDR3 is TGTGCCAGTAGTCCCGGGGACAGGAACACCGGGGAGCTGTTTTTT. It translates to CASSPGDRNTGELFF.

The V call is TRBV7-3, the J call TRBJ2-2, with a possible D match to TRBD1 (6 bases). The CDR3 totals 14 residues. Germline lookup yields CDR1 SGHTA and CDR2 FQGTGA. V dropped 5 bases and J dropped 2 bases, with 9 bases sitting between them. CDR3 protein: CASSTQGNTGELFF. The DNA of the CDR3 is TGTGCCAGCAGCACACAGGGAAACACCGGGGAGCTGTTTTTT. The variable domain in full, completed from reference TRBV7-3 and TRBJ2-2, reads GAGVSQTPSNKVTEKGKYVELRCDPISGHTALYWYRQSLGQGPEFLIYFQGTGAADDSGLPNDRFFAVRPEGSVSTLKIQRTERGDSAVYLCASSTQGNTGELFFGEGSRLTVL.